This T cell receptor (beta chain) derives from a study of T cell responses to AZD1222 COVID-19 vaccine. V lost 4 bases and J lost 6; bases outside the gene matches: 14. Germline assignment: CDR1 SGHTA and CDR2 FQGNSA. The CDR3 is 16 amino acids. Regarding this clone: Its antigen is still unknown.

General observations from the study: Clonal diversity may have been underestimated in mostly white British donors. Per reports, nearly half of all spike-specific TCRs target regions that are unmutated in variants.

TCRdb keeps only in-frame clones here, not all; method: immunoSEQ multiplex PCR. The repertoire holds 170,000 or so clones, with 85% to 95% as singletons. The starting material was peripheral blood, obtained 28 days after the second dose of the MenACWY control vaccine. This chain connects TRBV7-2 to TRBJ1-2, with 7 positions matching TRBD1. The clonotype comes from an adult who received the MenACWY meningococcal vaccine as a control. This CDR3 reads CASSSGRQGVRNGYTF. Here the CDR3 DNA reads TGTGCCAGCAGCTCAGGCCGACAGGGAGTCAGGAATGGCTACACCTTC.